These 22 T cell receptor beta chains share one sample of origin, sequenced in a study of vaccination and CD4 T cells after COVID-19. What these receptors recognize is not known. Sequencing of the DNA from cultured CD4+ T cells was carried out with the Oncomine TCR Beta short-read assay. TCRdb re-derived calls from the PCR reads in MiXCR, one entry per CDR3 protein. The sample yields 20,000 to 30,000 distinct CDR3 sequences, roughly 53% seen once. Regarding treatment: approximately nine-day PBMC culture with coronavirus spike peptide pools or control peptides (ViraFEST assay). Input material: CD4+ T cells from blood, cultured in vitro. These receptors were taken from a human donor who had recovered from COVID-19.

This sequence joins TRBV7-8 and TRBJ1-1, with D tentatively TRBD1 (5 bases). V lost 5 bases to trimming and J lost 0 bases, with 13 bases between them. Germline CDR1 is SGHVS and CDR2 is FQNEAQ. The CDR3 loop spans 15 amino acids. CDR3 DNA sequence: TGTGCCAGCAGCCCAATCAGGGCAATGAACACTGAAGCTTTCTTT. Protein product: CASSPIRAMNTEAFF.

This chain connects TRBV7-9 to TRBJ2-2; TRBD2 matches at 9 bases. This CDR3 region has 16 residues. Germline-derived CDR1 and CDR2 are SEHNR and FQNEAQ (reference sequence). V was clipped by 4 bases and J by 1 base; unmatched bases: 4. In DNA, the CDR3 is TGTGCCAGCAGCTCTCTAGCGGGAAGGAACACCGGGGAGCTGTTTTTT. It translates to CASSSLAGRNTGELFF. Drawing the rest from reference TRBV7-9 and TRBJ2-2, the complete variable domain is DTGVSQNPRHKITKRGQNVTFRCDPISEHNRLYWYRQTLGQGPEFLTYFQNEAQLEKSRLLSDRFSAERPKGSFSTLEIQRTEQGDSAMYLCASSSLAGRNTGELFFGEGSRLTVL.

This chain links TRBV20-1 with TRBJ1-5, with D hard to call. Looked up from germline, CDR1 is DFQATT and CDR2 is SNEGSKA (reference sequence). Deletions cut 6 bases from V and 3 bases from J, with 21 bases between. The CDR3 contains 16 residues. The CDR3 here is CSASLGSRGSNQPQHF. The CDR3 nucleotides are TGCAGTGCCTCCCTTGGCAGTCGGGGTTCCAATCAGCCCCAGCATTTT.

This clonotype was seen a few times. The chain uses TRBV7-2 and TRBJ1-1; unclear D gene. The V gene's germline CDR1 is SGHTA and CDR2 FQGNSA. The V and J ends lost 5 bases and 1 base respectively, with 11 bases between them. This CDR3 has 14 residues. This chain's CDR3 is CASSLTSGNTEAFF. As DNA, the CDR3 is TGTGCCAGCAGCCTTACGTCCGGGAACACTGAAGCTTTCTTT.

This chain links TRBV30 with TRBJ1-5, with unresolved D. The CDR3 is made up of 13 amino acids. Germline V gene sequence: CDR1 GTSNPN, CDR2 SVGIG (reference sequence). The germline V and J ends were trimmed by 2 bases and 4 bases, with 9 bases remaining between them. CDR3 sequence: CAWSSRLNQPQHF. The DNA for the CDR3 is TGTGCCTGGAGTTCCAGGCTTAATCAGCCCCAGCATTTT.

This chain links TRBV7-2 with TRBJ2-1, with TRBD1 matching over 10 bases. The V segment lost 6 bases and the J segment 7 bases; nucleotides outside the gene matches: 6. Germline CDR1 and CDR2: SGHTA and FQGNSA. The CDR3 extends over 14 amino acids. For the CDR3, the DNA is TGTGCCAGCAGTCGACAGGGGGCAGGGAATGAGCAGTTCTTC. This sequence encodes CASSRQGAGNEQFF.

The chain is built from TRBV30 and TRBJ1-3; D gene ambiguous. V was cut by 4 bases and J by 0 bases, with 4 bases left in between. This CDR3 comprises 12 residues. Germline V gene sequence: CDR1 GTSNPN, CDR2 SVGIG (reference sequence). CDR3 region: CAWTVSGNTIYF. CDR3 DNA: TGTGCCTGGACCGTCTCTGGAAACACCATATATTTT. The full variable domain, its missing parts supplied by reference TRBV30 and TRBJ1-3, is SQTIHQWPATLVQPVGSPLSLECTVEGTSNPNLYWYRQAAGRGLQLLFYSVGIGQISSEVPQNLSASRPQDRQFILSSKKLLLSDSGFYLCAWTVSGNTIYFGEGSWLTVV.

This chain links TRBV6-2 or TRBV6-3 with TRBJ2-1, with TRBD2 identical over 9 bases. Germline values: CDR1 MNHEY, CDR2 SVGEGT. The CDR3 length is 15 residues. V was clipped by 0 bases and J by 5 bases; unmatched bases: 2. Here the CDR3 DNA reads TGTGCCAGCAGTTACTCGGTAGCGGGGGACAATGAGCAGTTCTTC. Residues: CASSYSVAGDNEQFF.

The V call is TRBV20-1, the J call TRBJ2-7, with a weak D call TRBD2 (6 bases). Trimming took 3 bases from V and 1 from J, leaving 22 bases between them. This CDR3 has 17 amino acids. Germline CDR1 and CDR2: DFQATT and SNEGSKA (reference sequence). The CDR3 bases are TGCAGTGCTAGCCCCCGGGGACGCGGAGGGATTTCCTACGAGCAGTACTTC. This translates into CSASPRGRGGISYEQYF.

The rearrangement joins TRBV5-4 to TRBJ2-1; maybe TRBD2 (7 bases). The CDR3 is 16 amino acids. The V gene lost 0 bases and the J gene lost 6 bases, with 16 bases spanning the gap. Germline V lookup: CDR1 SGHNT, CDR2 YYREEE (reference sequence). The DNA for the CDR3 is TGTGCCAGCAGCTTGGCCTGGCAGGGAGGGGGCAATGAGCAGTTCTTC. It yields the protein CASSLAWQGGGNEQFF.

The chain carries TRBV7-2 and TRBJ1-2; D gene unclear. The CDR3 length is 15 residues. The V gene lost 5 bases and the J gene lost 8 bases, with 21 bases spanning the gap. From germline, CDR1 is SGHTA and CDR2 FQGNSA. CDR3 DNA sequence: TGTGCCAGCAGCGGCCGTTTTATCGAGGTGGAGGGCTACACCTTC. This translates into CASSGRFIEVEGYTF.

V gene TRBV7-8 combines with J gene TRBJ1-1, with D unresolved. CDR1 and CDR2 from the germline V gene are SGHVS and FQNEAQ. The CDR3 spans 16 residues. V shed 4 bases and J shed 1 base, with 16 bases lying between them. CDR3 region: CASSSPLDGPNTEAFF. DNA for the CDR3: TGTGCCAGCAGCTCCCCCCTGGACGGTCCGAACACTGAAGCTTTCTTT.

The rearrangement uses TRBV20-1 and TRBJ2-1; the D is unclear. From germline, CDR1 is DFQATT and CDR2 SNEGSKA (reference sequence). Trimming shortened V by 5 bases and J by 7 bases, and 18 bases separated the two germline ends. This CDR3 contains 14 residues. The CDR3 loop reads CSAALPGVRNEQFF. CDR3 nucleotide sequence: TGCAGTGCTGCCCTTCCAGGTGTGAGGAATGAGCAGTTCTTC.

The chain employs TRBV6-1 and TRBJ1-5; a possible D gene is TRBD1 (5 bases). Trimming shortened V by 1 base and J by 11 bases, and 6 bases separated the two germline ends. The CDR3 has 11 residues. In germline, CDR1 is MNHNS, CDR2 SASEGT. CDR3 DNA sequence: TGTGCCAGCAGTGAAGAGGACACCCAGCATTTT. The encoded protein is CASSEEDTQHF.

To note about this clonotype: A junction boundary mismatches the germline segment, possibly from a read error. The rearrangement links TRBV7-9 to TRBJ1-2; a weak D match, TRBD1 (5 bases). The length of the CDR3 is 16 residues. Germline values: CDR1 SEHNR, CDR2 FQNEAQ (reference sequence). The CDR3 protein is CASSLRSPKRGDGHTF. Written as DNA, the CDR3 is TGTGCCAGCAGCTTACGATCCCCCAAGAGGGGCGATGGCCACACCTTC. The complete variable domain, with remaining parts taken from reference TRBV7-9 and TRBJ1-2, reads DTGVSQNPRHKITKRGQNVTFRCDPISEHNRLYWYRQTLGQGPEFLTYFQNEAQLEKSRLLSDRFSAERPKGSFSTLEIQRTEQGDSAMYLCASSLRSPKRGDGHTFGSGTRLTVV.

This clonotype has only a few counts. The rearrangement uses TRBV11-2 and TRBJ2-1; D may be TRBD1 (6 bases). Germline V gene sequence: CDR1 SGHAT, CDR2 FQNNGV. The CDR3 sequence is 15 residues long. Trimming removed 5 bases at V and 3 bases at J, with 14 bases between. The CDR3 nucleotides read TGTGCCAGCAGCGGCGTCAGGGGCCACTACAATGAGCAGTTCTTC. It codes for CASSGVRGHYNEQFF.

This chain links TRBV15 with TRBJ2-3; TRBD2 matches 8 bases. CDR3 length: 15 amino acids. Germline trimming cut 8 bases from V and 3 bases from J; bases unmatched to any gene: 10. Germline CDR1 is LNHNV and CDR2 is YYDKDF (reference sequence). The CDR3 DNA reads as TGTGCCACCTCCCCCGGTAGCGGGGTGACAGATACGCAGTATTTT. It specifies CATSPGSGVTDTQYF.

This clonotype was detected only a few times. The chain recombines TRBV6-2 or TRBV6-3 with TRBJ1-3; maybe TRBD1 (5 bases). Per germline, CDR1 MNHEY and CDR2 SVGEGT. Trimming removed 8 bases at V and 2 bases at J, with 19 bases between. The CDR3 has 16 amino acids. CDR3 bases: TGTGCCAGCCCCCAGGGCGGGGCCCGCCCTGGAAACACCATATATTTT. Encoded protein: CASPQGGARPGNTIYF.

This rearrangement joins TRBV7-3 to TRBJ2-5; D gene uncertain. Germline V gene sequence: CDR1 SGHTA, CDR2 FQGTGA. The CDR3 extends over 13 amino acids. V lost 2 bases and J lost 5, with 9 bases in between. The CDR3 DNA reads TGTGCCAGCAGCTTATTGGCAGCGGAGACCCAGTACTTC. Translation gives CASSLLAAETQYF. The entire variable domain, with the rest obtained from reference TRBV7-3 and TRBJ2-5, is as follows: GAGVSQTPSNKVTEKGKYVELRCDPISGHTALYWYRQSLGQGPEFLIYFQGTGAADDSGLPNDRFFAVRPEGSVSTLKIQRTERGDSAVYLCASSLLAAETQYFGPGTRLLVL.

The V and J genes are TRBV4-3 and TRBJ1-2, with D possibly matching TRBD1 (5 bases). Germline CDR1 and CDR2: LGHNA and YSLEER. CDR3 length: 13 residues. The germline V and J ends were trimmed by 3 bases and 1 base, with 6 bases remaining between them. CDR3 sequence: CASSQGDNYGYTF. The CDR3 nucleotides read TGCGCCAGCAGCCAGGGGGATAACTATGGCTACACCTTC.

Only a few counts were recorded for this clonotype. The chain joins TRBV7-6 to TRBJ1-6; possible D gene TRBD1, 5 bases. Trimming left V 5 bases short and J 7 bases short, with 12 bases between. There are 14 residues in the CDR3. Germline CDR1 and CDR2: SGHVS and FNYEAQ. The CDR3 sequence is CASSMWGSNSPLHF. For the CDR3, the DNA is TGTGCCAGCAGCATGTGGGGGAGCAATTCACCCCTCCACTTT.

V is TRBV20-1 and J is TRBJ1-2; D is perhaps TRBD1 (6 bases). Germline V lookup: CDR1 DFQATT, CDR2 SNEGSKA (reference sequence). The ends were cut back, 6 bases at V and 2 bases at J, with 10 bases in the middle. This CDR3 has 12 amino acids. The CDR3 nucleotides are TGCAGTGCCTTCGGGACAAACTATGGCTACACCTTC. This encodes CSAFGTNYGYTF.